A single sample is the source of the 6 T cell receptor beta chains below, sequenced in a study of radiotherapy plus CTLA-4 blockade in lung cancer. Clones were read by immunoSEQ multiplex PCR, and TCRdb kept only the in-frame ones, dropping some. The sample has some 37,000 clones; about 73% are singletons. The specimen was peripheral blood, collected from a patient treated with radiotherapy plus ipilimumab. The source of these receptors is a human donor with non-small cell lung cancer who had stable disease on radiotherapy plus ipilimumab.

The rearrangement links TRBV2 to TRBJ1-4; possibly TRBD1 for D (5 bases). The germline V gene encodes CDR1 SNHLY and CDR2 FYNNEI. V lost 6 bases to trimming and J lost 6 bases, with 17 bases between them. The CDR3 contains 15 residues. The CDR3 bases are TGTGCCAGCAGGAACCCGGTCAGGGTAGATGAAAAACTGTTTTTT. Its protein product is CASRNPVRVDEKLFF.

The chain is built from TRBV14 and TRBJ1-2, with 9 bases that match TRBD1. The CDR3 sequence is 14 residues long. Looked up from germline, CDR1 is SGHDN and CDR2 is FVKESK. J gave up 7 bases and V 5 bases, and 8 bases lay outside the gene matches. The CDR3 sequence is CASSSWDRAGGYTF. In DNA, the CDR3 is TGTGCCAGCAGCTCATGGGACAGGGCAGGTGGCTACACCTTC.

This sequence joins TRBV10-1 and TRBJ2-7; TRBD1 matches at 7 bases. V lost 2 bases and J lost 13; bases outside the gene matches: 11. CDR3 length equals 13 residues. The germline gives CDR1 WNHNN, CDR2 SYGVQD (reference sequence). The DNA for the CDR3 is TGCGCCAGCAGTGAGGCGTCAGGGACAGACCTCTACTTC. Translation gives CASSEASGTDLYF.

This sequence joins TRBV20-1 and TRBJ1-2; no definite D call. Between the trimmed V and J ends, which lost 6 bases and 2 bases, there was a span of 7 bases. The CDR3 is made up of 11 amino acids. The germline V gene encodes CDR1 DFQATT and CDR2 SNEGSKA (reference sequence). CDR3 residues: CSAHPNYGYTF. The CDR3 bases are TGCAGTGCCCACCCCAACTATGGCTACACCTTC.

The chain joins TRBV27 to TRBJ2-3, with 7 bases identical to TRBD1. Germline V gene data show CDR1 as MNHEY and CDR2 as SMNVEV (reference sequence). After removal of 9 bases from V and 13 bases from J, the junction contained 13 bases not matched to a gene. CDR3 length: 12 amino acids. The CDR3 protein is CASSGPGGREYF. The CDR3 nucleotides are TGTGCCAGTTCCGGGCCAGGGGGACGAGAGTATTTT.

The rearrangement joins TRBV18 to TRBJ1-1, with a tentative D call TRBD1 (6 bases). Germline V gives CDR1 KGHSH, CDR2 LQKENI. Trimming pared 2 bases from V and 1 base from J, leaving 20 bases between. This CDR3 is 18 amino acids long. CDR3 amino acids: CASSPLNTQGPGNTEAFF. The CDR3 coding sequence is TGTGCCAGCTCACCATTGAACACCCAGGGGCCGGGGAACACTGAAGCTTTCTTT.